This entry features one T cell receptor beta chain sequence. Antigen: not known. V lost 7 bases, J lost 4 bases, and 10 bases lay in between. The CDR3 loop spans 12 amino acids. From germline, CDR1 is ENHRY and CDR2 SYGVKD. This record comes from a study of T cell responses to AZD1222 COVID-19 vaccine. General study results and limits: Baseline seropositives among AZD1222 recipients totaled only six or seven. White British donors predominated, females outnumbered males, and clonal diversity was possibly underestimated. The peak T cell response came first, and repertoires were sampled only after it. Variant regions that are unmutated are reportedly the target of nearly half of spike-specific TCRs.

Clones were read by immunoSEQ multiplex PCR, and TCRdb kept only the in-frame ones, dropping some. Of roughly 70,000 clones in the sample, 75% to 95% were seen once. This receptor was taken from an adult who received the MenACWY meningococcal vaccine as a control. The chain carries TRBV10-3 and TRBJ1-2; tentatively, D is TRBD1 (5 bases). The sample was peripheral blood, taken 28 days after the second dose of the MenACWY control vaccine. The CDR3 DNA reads TGTGCCATCATCTTCGGGGCCTATGGCTACACCTTC. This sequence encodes CAIIFGAYGYTF.